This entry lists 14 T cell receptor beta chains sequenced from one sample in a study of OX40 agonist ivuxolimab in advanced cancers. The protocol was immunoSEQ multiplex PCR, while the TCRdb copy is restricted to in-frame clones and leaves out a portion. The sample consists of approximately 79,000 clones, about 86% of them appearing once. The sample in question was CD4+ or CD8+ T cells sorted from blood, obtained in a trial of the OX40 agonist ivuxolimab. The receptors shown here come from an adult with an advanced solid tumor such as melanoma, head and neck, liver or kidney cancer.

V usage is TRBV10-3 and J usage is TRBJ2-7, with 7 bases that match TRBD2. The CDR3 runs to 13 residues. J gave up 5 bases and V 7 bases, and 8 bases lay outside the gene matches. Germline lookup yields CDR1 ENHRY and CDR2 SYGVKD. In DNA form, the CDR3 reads TGTGCCATCAACAAGGGAGGGAGTGACGAGCAGTACTTC. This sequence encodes CAINKGGSDEQYF.

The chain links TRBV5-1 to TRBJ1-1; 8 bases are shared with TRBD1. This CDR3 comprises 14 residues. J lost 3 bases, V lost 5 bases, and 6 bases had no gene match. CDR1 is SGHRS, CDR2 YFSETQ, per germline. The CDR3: CASRIQGGDTEAFF. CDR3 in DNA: TGCGCCAGCAGGATACAGGGGGGAGACACTGAAGCTTTCTTT. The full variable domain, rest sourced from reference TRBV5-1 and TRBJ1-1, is KAGVTQTPRYLIKTRGQQVTLSCSPISGHRSVSWYQQTPGQGLQFLFEYFSETQRNKGNFPGRFSGRQFSNSRSEMNVSTLELGDSALYLCASRIQGGDTEAFFGQGTRLTVV.

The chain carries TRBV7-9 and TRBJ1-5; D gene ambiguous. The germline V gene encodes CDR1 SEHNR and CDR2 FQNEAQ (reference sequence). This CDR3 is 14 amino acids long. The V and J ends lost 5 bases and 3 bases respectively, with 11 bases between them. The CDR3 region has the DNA TGTGCCAGCAGCCGCGACAATGCCAATCAGCCCCAGCATTTT. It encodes CASSRDNANQPQHF.

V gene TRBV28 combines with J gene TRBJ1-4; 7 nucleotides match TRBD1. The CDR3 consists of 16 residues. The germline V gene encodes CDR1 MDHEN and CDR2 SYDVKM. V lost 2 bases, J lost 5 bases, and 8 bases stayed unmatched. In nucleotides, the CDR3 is TGTGCCAGCAGTTTACAGCTCGACAGGGCAAATGAAAAACTGTTTTTT. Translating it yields CASSLQLDRANEKLFF. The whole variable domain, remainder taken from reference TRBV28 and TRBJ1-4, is DVKVTQSSRYLVKRTGEKVFLECVQDMDHENMFWYRQDPGLGLRLIYFSYDVKMKEKGDIPEGYSVSREKKERFSLILESASTNQTSMYLCASSLQLDRANEKLFFGSGTQLSVL.

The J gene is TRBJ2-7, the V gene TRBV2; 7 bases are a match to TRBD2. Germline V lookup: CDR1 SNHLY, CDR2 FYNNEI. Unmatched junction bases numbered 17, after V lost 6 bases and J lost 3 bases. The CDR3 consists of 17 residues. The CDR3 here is CASRSRDYHPRSYEQYF. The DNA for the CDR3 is TGTGCCAGCAGGAGCCGGGACTACCATCCCCGAAGCTACGAGCAGTACTTC.

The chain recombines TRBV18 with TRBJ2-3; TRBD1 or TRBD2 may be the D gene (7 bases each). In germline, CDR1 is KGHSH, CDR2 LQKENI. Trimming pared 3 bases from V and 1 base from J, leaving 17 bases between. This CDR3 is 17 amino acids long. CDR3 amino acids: CASSPPNSGGGTDTQYF. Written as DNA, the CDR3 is TGTGCCAGCTCACCCCCGAACTCAGGGGGGGGCACAGATACGCAGTATTTT.

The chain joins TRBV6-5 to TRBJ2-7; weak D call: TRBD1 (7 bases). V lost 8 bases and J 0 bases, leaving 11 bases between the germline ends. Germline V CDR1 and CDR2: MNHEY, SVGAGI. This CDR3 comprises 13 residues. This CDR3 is CASSRGVSYEQYF. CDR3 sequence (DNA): TGTGCCAGCTCCAGGGGGGTCTCCTACGAGCAGTACTTC.

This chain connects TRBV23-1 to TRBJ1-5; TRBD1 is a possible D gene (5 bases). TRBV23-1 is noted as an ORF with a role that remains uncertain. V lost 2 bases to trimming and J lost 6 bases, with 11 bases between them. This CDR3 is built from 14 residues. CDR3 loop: CASSQVGDRQPQHF. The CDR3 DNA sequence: TGCGCCAGCAGTCAAGTGGGGGATCGTCAGCCCCAGCATTTT.

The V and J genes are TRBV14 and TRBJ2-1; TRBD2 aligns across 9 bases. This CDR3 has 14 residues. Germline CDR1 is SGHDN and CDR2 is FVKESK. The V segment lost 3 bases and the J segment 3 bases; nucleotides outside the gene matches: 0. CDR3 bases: TGTGCCAGCAGCCAGCGGGGGGGCTACAATGAGCAGTTCTTC. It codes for CASSQRGGYNEQFF.

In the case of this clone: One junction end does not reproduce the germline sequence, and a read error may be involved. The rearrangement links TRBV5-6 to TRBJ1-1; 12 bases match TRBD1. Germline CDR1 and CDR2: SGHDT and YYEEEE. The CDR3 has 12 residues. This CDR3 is CASSDRDRGPLF. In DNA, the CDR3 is TGTGCCAGCAGCGACCGGGACAGGGGGCCTCTCTTT.

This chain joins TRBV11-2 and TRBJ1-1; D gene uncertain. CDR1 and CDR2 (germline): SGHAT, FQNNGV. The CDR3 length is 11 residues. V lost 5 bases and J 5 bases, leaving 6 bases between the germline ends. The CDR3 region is CASSPRTEAFF. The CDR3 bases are TGTGCCAGCAGCCCCCGGACTGAAGCTTTCTTT.

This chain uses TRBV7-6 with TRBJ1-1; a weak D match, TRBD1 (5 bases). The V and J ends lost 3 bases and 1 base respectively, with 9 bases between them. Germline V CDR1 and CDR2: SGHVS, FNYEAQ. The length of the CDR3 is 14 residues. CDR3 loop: CASSFQGKNTEAFF. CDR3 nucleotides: TGTGCCAGCAGCTTCCAGGGAAAGAACACTGAAGCTTTCTTT. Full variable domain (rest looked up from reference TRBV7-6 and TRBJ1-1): GAGVSQSPRYKVTKRGQDVALRCDPISGHVSLYWYRQALGQGPEFLTYFNYEAQQDKSGLPNDRFSAERPEGSISTLTIQRTEQRDSAMYRCASSFQGKNTEAFFGQGTRLTVV.

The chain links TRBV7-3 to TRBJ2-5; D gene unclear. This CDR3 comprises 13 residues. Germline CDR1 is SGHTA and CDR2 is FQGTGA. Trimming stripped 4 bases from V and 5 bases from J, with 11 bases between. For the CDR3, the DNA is TGTGCCAGCAGCTATAACCCCGGGGAGACCCAGTACTTC. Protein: CASSYNPGETQYF.

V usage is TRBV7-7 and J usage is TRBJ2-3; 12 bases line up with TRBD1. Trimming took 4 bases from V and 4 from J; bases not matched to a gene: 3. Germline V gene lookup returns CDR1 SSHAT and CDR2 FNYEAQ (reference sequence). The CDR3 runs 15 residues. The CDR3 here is CASSSGTGGSDTQYF. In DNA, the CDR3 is TGTGCCAGCAGCTCCGGGACAGGGGGCTCAGATACGCAGTATTTT.